This T cell receptor (beta chain) was recorded in a study of beta chain features in type 1 diabetes. All of the isolated RNA was reverse transcribed, so expressed TCRB transcripts were sequenced. Samples of naive, central memory and regulatory T cells yielded a mean of about 3.5 million reads. Libraries were prepared by immunoSEQ multiplex PCR; TCRdb keeps only in-frame clonotypes and omits some of them. This sample has about 160,000 clones, with approximately 9.1% found just once. Study results and limitations: Type 1 diabetes patients showed a moderate but significant shortening of TCRB CDR3s in all four CD4+ subsets.

The sample holds a few counts of this clone. Antigen: not known. Trimming took 8 bases from V and 1 from J, leaving 17 bases between them. CDR1 and CDR2 (germline): MDHEN, SYDVKM. This CDR3 has 15 residues. Sequenced input: central memory CD4+ T cells from blood. The TCR was taken from a woman in her thirties with type 1 diabetes. The gene calls are TRBV28 and TRBJ1-1; weak D call: TRBD1 (6 bases). The CDR3 region is CASPRAGAANTEAFF. DNA of the CDR3: TGTGCCAGCCCTCGGGCAGGGGCGGCGAACACTGAAGCTTTCTTT.